The clone carrying this T cell receptor (beta chain) was seen repeatedly, ten times or more. The hyperthyroidism patients had all been newly diagnosed, and their disease duration was under 2 months. Their ages ranged from 18 to 65 years. The sample originates from a study of T cells in Graves' hyperthyroidism and ophthalmopathy. Study in general: Staff took peripheral blood when the initial diagnosis was made, before any treatment began.

RNA transcripts gave rise to amplified TCR beta CDR3 regions. The HTBI primer set was used in a first-round RT-PCR of the TCR CDR3. MiXCR was run by TCRdb on the multiplex PCR reads, yielding one entry per CDR3 protein. The sample carries about 720,000 distinct CDR3 sequences, about 15% recorded once. Trimming removed 4 bases at V and 1 base at J, with 11 bases between. This CDR3 is 15 amino acids long. CDR1 is MDHEN, CDR2 SYDVKM, per germline. The J gene is TRBJ1-5, the V gene TRBV28; D is uncertain. This receptor was identified in a man aged 18-30 years with Graves' hyperthyroidism. What was sequenced was blood. The CDR3 region is CASSSLGPSNQPQHF. DNA of the CDR3: TGTGCCAGCAGTTCGCTCGGTCCCAGCAATCAGCCCCAGCATTTT.